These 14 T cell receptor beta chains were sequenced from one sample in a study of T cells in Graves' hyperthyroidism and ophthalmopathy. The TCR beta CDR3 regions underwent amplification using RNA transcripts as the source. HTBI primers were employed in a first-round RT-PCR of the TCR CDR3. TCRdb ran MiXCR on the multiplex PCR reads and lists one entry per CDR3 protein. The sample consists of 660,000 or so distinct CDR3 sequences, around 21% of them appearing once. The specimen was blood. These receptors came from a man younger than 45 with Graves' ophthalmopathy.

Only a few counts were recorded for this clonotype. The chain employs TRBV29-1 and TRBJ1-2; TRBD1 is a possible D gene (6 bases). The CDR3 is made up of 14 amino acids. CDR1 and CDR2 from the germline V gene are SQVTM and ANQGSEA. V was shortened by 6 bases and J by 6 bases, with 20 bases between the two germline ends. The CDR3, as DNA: TGCAGCGTAATAGTGGCAGACGGGGGCGATGGCTACACCTTC. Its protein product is CSVIVADGGDGYTF.

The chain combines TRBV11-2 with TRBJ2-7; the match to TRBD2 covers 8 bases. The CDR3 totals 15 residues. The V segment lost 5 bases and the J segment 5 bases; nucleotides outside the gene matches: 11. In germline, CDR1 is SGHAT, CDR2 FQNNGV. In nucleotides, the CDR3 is TGTGCCAGCAGCATCCAAAGCGGGAGTTTAAACGAGCAGTACTTC. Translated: CASSIQSGSLNEQYF.

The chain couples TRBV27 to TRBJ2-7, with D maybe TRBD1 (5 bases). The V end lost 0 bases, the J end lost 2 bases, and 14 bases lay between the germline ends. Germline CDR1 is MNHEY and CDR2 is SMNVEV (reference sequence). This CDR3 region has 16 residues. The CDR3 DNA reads TGTGCCAGCAGTTTATCCCAGGGCCCGATTACCTACGAGCAGTACTTC. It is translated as CASSLSQGPITYEQYF.

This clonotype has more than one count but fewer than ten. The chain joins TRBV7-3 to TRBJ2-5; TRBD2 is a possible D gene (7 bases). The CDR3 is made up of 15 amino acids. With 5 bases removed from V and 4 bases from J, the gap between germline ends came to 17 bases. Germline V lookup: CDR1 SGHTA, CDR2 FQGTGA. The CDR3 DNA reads TGTGCCAGCAGCCCAGGGGCAGGGGAGGGAGAGACCCAGTACTTC. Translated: CASSPGAGEGETQYF.

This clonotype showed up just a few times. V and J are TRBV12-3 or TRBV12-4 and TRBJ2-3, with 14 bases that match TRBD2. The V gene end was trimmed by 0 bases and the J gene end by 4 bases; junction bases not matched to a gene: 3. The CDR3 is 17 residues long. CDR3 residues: CASSLAGLAGVPDTQYF. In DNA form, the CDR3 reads TGTGCCAGCAGTTTAGCGGGACTAGCGGGAGTCCCAGATACGCAGTATTTT.

CDR3 protein: CASAQDSFTDTQYF. Here the CDR3 DNA reads TGTGCCAGCGCTCAAGACAGCTTCACAGATACGCAGTATTTT. This sequence joins TRBV6-1 and TRBJ2-3; a weak D match, TRBD1 (5 bases). This CDR3 has 14 amino acids. The V end lost 8 bases, the J end lost 2 bases, and 14 bases lay between the germline ends. CDR1 is MNHNS, CDR2 SASEGT, per germline.

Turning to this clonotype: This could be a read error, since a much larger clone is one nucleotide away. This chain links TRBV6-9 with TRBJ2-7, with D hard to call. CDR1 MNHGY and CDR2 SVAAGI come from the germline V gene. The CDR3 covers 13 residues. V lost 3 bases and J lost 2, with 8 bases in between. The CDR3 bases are TGTGCCAGCAGTTACGCCCCGGCCTACGAGCAGTACTTC. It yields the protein CASSYAPAYEQYF.

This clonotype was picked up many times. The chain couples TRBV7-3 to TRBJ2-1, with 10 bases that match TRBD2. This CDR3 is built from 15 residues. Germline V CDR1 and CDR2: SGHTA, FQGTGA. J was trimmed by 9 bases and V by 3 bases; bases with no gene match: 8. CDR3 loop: CASSFRGTSEGEQFF. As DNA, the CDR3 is TGTGCCAGCAGCTTTAGGGGGACTAGCGAGGGTGAGCAGTTCTTC.

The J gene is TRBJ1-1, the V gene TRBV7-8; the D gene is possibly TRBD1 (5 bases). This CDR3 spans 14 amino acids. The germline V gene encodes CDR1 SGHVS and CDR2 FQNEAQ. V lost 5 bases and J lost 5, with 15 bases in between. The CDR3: CASSRTGVGTEAFF. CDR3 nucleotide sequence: TGTGCCAGCAGCCGGACGGGGGTGGGAACTGAAGCTTTCTTT.

The CDR3: CASSQVRQSYNEQFF. CDR3 DNA: TGCGCCAGCAGCCAAGTAAGACAGAGTTACAATGAGCAGTTCTTC. The chain recombines TRBV4-1 with TRBJ2-1; possibly TRBD1 for D (5 bases). The CDR3 covers 15 residues. Trimming cost V 1 base and J 4 bases, with 11 bases left between them. The germline V gene encodes CDR1 MGHRA and CDR2 YSYEKL.

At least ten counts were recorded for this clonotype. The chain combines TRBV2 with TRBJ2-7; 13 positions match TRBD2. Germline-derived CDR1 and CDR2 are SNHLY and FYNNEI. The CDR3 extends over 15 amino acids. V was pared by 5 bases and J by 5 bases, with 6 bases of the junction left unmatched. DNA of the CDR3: TGTGCCAGCAGTCACGAAGGACTAGCGGGAGACGAGCAGTACTTC. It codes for CASSHEGLAGDEQYF.

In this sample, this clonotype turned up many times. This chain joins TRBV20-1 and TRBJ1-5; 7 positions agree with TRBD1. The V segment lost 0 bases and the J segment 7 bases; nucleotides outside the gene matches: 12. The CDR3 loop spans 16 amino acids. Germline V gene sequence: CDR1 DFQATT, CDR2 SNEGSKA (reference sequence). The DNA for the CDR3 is TGCAGTGCTAGAGATCTGAGAGGGGGCGCGAACCAGCCCCAGCATTTT. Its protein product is CSARDLRGGANQPQHF.

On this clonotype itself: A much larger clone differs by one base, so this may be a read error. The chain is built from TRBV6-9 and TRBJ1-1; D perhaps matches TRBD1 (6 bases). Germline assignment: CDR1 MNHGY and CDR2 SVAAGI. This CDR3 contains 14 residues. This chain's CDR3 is CAGSYDLGAQQAFF. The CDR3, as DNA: TGTGCCGGCAGTTACGATCTGGGGGCGCAACAAGCTTTCTTT.

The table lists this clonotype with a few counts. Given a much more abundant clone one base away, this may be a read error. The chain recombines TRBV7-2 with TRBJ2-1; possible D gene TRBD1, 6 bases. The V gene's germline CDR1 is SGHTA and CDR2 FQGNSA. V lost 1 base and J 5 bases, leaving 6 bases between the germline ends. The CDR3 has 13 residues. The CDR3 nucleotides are TGTGCCAGCAGCTTAGGACAGGACAATGAGCAGTTCTTC. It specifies CASSLGQDNEQFF.